Listed below are T cell receptor beta chains from one sample, sequenced in a study of OX40 agonist ivuxolimab in advanced cancers. The data were produced by immunoSEQ multiplex PCR, yet TCRdb's version contains in-frame clones alone and is incomplete. Of tens of thousands of clones listed, 85% to 90% are singletons. Sequencing was performed on CD4+ or CD8+ T cells sorted from blood, taken in a trial of the OX40 agonist ivuxolimab. The receptors shown here come from an adult with an advanced solid tumor such as melanoma, head and neck, liver or kidney cancer. Each CDR3 is given with its conserved first and last residue. The D gene is left open where the match is weak. Not all rows give a size; the values are once, few, many and, for expanded clones, a class.

clone size	V gene	D gene	J gene	CDR3 DNA	CDR3 protein
-	TRBV10-3	-	TRBJ2-7	TGTGCCATTGCGCTGGAGGGGGAAGCCTACGAGCAGTACTTC	CAIALEGEAYEQYF
-	TRBV7-3	-	TRBJ2-1	TGTGCCAGCAGCTTACACCACCAGAGCTCCTACAATGAGCAGTTCTTC	CASSLHHQSSYNEQFF
-	TRBV6-1	-	TRBJ2-5	TGTGCCAGCAGTGAAATGTCCGGGGAGACCCAGTACTTC	CASSEMSGETQYF
-	TRBV9	TRBD1	TRBJ1-1	TGTGCCAGCAGCGCCTCTCCTACGACTCGGACAGGGGGTTGGACTGAAGCTTTCTTT	CASSASPTTRTGGWTEAFF
-	TRBV18	-	TRBJ1-3	TGTGCCAGCTCACCGGACCCCTCTGGAAACACCATATATTTT	CASSPDPSGNTIYF
few	TRBV5-5	TRBD1	TRBJ1-5	TGTGCCAGCAGCTTGGAAGGGGACAGGGTTCGGAATCAGCCCCAGCATTTT	CASSLEGDRVRNQPQHF
-	TRBV19	TRBD2	TRBJ2-7	TGTGCCAGTAGTATTCTAGCGGGAATAAACGAGCAGTACTTC	CASSILAGINEQYF
-	TRBV5-4	TRBD2	TRBJ2-7	TGTGCCAGCAGCTCTACCTATCCCACCCCGACTAGCGGGAGCCCCTACGAGCAGTACTTC	CASSSTYPTPTSGSPYEQYF
-	TRBV10-2	-	TRBJ1-1	TGCGCCAGCAGTGAATGGAACCTGAACACTGAAGCTTTCTTT	CASSEWNLNTEAFF
-	TRBV5-1	-	TRBJ2-7	TGCGCCAGCAGCTCACGGGAGCTCGACTACGAGCAGTACTTC	CASSSRELDYEQYF
-	TRBV29-1	TRBD1	TRBJ1-1	TGCAGCGTTGAATCGTCCGGGACAGGGGGACTCCCTGAAGCTTTCTTT	CSVESSGTGGLPEAFF
-	TRBV28	TRBD2	TRBJ2-1	TGTGCCAGCTGGGGACTAGCGGGAGGGGGCTCCTACAATGAGCAGTTCTTC	CASWGLAGGGSYNEQFF
-	TRBV4-1	-	TRBJ2-1	TGCGCCAGCAGCCAAGATCGGCTAGGAGGCAATGAGCAGTTCTTC	CASSQDRLGGNEQFF
-	TRBV29-1	-	TRBJ2-1	TGCAGCGTTGATGGGGATGGCGGCAGGGCCTACAATGAGCAGTTCTTC	CSVDGDGGRAYNEQFF
-	TRBV5-8	-	TRBJ1-1	TGTGCCAGCAGCTTGGGGGGGATGAACACTGAAGCTTTCTTT	CASSLGGMNTEAFF
-	TRBV12-5	-	TRBJ1-2	TGTGCTAGTGGGGTAGGTGGAGGGTCTGGCTACACCTTC	CASGVGGGSGYTF
-	TRBV12-5	-	TRBJ2-3	TGTGCTAGTGGTTTGGGGGGCACAGATACGCAGTATTTT	CASGLGGTDTQYF
-	TRBV19	TRBD2	TRBJ2-7	TGTGCCAGTAGTATTTCCCCTAGCGGGGGATACGAGCAGTACTTC	CASSISPSGGYEQYF
-	TRBV4-1	TRBD1	TRBJ1-2	TGCGCCAGCAGCCAGGGTCAACAGGGGTTGGATGGCTACACCTTC	CASSQGQQGLDGYTF
-	TRBV11-3	-	TRBJ2-3	TGTGCCAGCAGCTGGGCGGGGGACATAACAGATACGCAGTATTTT	CASSWAGDITDTQYF
-	TRBV4-1	-	TRBJ2-3	TGCGCCAGCACGTACGGGGGTGGGGGCACAGATACGCAGTATTTT	CASTYGGGGTDTQYF
-	TRBV7-9	-	TRBJ1-2	TGTGCCAGCAGCTTAGCGGAGGCTATCTATGGCTACACCTTC	CASSLAEAIYGYTF
-	TRBV19	TRBD2	TRBJ2-7	TGTGCCAGCAGCGGGGCCAGCGCCTACGAGCAGTACTTC	CASSGASAYEQYF
medium-sized	TRBV6-1	-	TRBJ1-4	TGTGCCAGCAGTGTCCAGCCAACTAATGAAAAACTGTTTTTT	CASSVQPTNEKLFF
-	TRBV5-6	-	TRBJ2-6	TGTGCCAGCAGCTTTACCTCCGTCTTCGGCGTCCTGACTTTC	CASSFTSVFGVLTF
-	TRBV5-5	-	TRBJ2-7	TGTGCCAGCAGCTTGGCCCACTACGAGCAGTACTTC	CASSLAHYEQYF
-	TRBV19	-	TRBJ2-7	TGTGCCAGTAGTATAGTGGCGGGGTACCCCTACGAGCAGTACTTC	CASSIVAGYPYEQYF
-	TRBV10-2	TRBD1	TRBJ1-1	TGCGCCAGCAGTGACCAAACCCCCCCGACAGGGCAGAACACTGAAGCTTTCTTT	CASSDQTPPTGQNTEAFF
-	TRBV6-5	TRBD2	TRBJ2-5	TGTGCCAGCAGTTACTCAGCGGGGGGCCAAGAGACCCAGTACTTC	CASSYSAGGQETQYF
-	TRBV19	-	TRBJ2-1	TGTGCCAGTAAGGTCGGGAGTTCCTACAATGAGCAGTTCTTC	CASKVGSSYNEQFF
-	TRBV6-1	-	TRBJ2-7	TGTGCCAGCAGATCCGCCGGGGGACCTCACTACGAGCAGTACTTC	CASRSAGGPHYEQYF
-	TRBV29-1	-	TRBJ2-1	TGCAGCGTTGTTTGGGTAGGGGGGGGCAATGAGCAGTTCTTC	CSVVWVGGGNEQFF
-	TRBV15	TRBD1	TRBJ2-1	TGTGCCACCAGCGGCTTTGGACAGGGGGCTTACAATGAGCAGTTCTTC	CATSGFGQGAYNEQFF
-	TRBV29-1	TRBD2	TRBJ2-7	TGCAGCGCCGGGGGGGACATTGGCTACGAGCAGTACTTC	CSAGGDIGYEQYF
-	TRBV19	-	TRBJ1-6	TGTGCCAGTAGAACCCAGGCTGCGAGTAATTCACCCCTCCACTTT	CASRTQAASNSPLHF
-	TRBV6-1	-	TRBJ1-1	TGTGCCAGCAGTGAACCGGCAGGGGACACTGAAGCTTTCTTT	CASSEPAGDTEAFF
-	TRBV7-2	-	TRBJ2-7	TGTGCCAGCAGTTTAGTCCCTAGGAGCTCCTACGAGCAGTACTTC	CASSLVPRSSYEQYF
-	TRBV28	TRBD2	TRBJ2-1	TGTGCCAGCAGTTATAGCTCCGGGGAGGGCAATGAGCAGTTCTTC	CASSYSSGEGNEQFF
-	TRBV11-2	TRBD1	TRBJ2-6	TGTGCCAGCAGCTCAACCATCCGGGACAGGGTTTTAGGGGCCAACGTCCTGACTTTC	CASSSTIRDRVLGANVLTF
-	TRBV11-2	-	TRBJ2-7	TGTGCCAGCAGCTTACCCCCAGGAATGCACTACGAGCAGTACTTC	CASSLPPGMHYEQYF
-	TRBV7-8	TRBD1	TRBJ2-7	TGTGCCAGCAGCTTATTCGCCCGGCAGGGGGCCGACGAGCAGTACTTC	CASSLFARQGADEQYF
-	TRBV27	-	TRBJ2-2	TGTGCCAGCAGTTTCGCCCGGGGGTCCGGGGAGCTGTTTTTT	CASSFARGSGELFF
-	TRBV7-9	-	TRBJ1-5	TGTGCCAGCAGCTCCCCGGGTGAGCCCCAGCATTTT	CASSSPGEPQHF
-	TRBV7-9	TRBD1	TRBJ2-3	TGTGCCAGCAGCTTAGGACAGGGGACAGATACGCAGTATTTT	CASSLGQGTDTQYF
-	TRBV27	TRBD1	TRBJ2-5	TGTGCCAGCAGTCCCTCCCAGGGGGCCTGGGAGACCCAGTACTTC	CASSPSQGAWETQYF
-	TRBV7-7	TRBD2	TRBJ2-1	TGTGCCAGCAGCCAGGGACTAGCGGGGTCGGGCGTTCCCCGCAATGAGCAGTTCTTC	CASSQGLAGSGVPRNEQFF
-	TRBV29-1	-	TRBJ1-2	TGCAGCGTTGTTAAAGCAGATGGCTACACCTTC	CSVVKADGYTF
-	TRBV13	-	TRBJ1-6	TGTGCCAGCAGCGCACGGGACAAATTTAATTCACCCCTCCACTTT	CASSARDKFNSPLHF
-	TRBV27	-	TRBJ2-3	TGTGCCAGCAGTATCTACTGGAGCACAGATACGCAGTATTTT	CASSIYWSTDTQYF
-	TRBV27	-	TRBJ2-7	TGTGCCAGCGGCTTGGGGGTCTACGAGCAGTACTTC	CASGLGVYEQYF
-	TRBV7-9	TRBD2	TRBJ2-1	TGTGCCAGCAGCTTTTCAGCGGGGGGGATTTACAATGAGCAGTTCTTC	CASSFSAGGIYNEQFF
once	TRBV2	TRBD2	TRBJ2-1	TGTGCCAGCAGTGAGATGGCGGGAGGTAGTGCGAATGAGCAGTTCTTC	CASSEMAGGSANEQFF
-	TRBV6-5	-	TRBJ1-2	TGTGCCAGCAGTGCGTTGGGGGCACGGGACTACACCTTC	CASSALGARDYTF
-	TRBV2	TRBD2	TRBJ2-3	TGTGCCAGCAGTGAACCACTAGCGGGAGAATCAGATACGCAGTATTTT	CASSEPLAGESDTQYF